Shown below are 8 T cell receptor beta chains from a single sample sequenced in a study of blood T cell repertoires in COVID-19. Only in-frame clones appear in the TCRdb table, and some are missing; sequencing was by immunoSEQ multiplex PCR. The table shows 200,000 to 250,000 clones, with 80% to 90% occurring only once. The sample consisted of peripheral blood. The source is a man older than 75 with acute or convalescent COVID-19.

This clone was observed many times. The chain carries TRBV7-2 and TRBJ2-3; 12 bases line up with TRBD2. CDR1 SGHTA and CDR2 FQGNSA come from the germline V gene. V dropped 5 bases and J dropped 5; count of bases not matched to a gene: 5. The CDR3 spans 15 residues. CDR3 sequence: CASSPWTSGKDTQYF. For the CDR3, the DNA is TGTGCCAGCAGCCCGTGGACTAGCGGGAAAGATACGCAGTATTTT.

This sequence joins TRBV9 and TRBJ2-2; 9 positions match TRBD2. Germline-derived CDR1 and CDR2 are SGDLS and YYNGEE. Trimming removed 0 bases from V and 4 bases from J; junction bases left unmatched: 7. The CDR3 is 17 residues long. CDR3 protein: CASSVAPSGTGTGELFF. The CDR3 DNA follows: TGTGCCAGCAGCGTAGCTCCTAGCGGGACTGGCACCGGGGAGCTGTTTTTT.

The chain employs TRBV6-5 and TRBJ1-1, with unresolved D. CDR3 length: 13 residues. With 1 base removed from V and 3 bases from J, the gap between germline ends came to 6 bases. Germline V gene data show CDR1 as MNHEY and CDR2 as SVGAGI. The CDR3 DNA reads TGTGCCAGCAGTTACTGGGCAGACACTGAAGCTTTCTTT. Translating gives CASSYWADTEAFF.

The J gene is TRBJ1-5, the V gene TRBV30, with a weak D call TRBD1 (5 bases). Germline V gene data show CDR1 as GTSNPN and CDR2 as SVGIG (reference sequence). The CDR3 spans 14 residues. Deletions cut 2 bases from V and 0 bases from J, with 8 bases between. As DNA, the CDR3 is TGTGCCTGGAGTCGGACATATAGCAATCAGCCCCAGCATTTT. Protein product: CAWSRTYSNQPQHF.

This clone was detected only once. This sequence joins TRBV27 and TRBJ1-5; possible D gene TRBD1, 6 bases. CDR3 length: 15 residues. Germline values: CDR1 MNHEY, CDR2 SMNVEV (reference sequence). Trimming took off 5 bases at V and 3 bases at J, with 14 bases between the two ends. CDR3 DNA sequence: TGTGCCAGCAGTGACTCACAGGGATCCAATCAGCCCCAGCATTTT. It specifies CASSDSQGSNQPQHF.

The chain uses TRBV29-1 and TRBJ2-5; 9 bases match TRBD1. There are 14 residues in the CDR3. V was pared by 4 bases and J by 2 bases, with 5 bases of the junction left unmatched. Germline lookup yields CDR1 SQVTM and CDR2 ANQGSEA. CDR3 region: CSVVGTGRQETQYF. In DNA form, the CDR3 reads TGCAGCGTTGTCGGGACAGGGCGACAAGAGACCCAGTACTTC.

The V call is TRBV5-1, the J call TRBJ2-2, with 7 bases that match TRBD2. Germline V lookup: CDR1 SGHRS, CDR2 YFSETQ. This CDR3 region has 18 residues. J was trimmed by 4 bases and V by 4 bases; bases with no gene match: 16. The CDR3 DNA sequence: TGCGCCAGCAGCCCCCCGGCAGGGAGGGGTCTGAGCACCGGGGAGCTGTTTTTT. Translated: CASSPPAGRGLSTGELFF.

This clone appeared a single time. The V call is TRBV28, the J call TRBJ1-3; the D gene is possibly TRBD1 (5 bases). CDR3 length: 12 amino acids. Trimming cost V 7 bases and J 3 bases, with 7 bases left between them. Germline V gene data show CDR1 as MDHEN and CDR2 as SYDVKM. In DNA, the CDR3 is TGTGCCAGCACAGGGTATGGAAACACCATATATTTT. It is translated as CASTGYGNTIYF. The entire variable domain, with the rest obtained from reference TRBV28 and TRBJ1-3, is as follows: DVKVTQSSRYLVKRTGEKVFLECVQDMDHENMFWYRQDPGLGLRLIYFSYDVKMKEKGDIPEGYSVSREKKERFSLILESASTNQTSMYLCASTGYGNTIYFGEGSWLTVV.